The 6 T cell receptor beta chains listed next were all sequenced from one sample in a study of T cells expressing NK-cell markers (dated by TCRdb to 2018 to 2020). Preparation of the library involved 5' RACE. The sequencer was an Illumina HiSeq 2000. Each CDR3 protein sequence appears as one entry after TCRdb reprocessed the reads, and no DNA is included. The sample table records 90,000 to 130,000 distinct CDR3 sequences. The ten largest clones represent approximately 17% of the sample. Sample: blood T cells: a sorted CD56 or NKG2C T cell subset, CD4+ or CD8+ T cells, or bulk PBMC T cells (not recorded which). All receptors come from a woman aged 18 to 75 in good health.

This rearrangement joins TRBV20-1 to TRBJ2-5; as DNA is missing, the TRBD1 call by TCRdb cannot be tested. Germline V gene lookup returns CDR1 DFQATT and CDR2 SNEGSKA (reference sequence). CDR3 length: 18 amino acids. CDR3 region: CSARDRDRASPWQETQYF.

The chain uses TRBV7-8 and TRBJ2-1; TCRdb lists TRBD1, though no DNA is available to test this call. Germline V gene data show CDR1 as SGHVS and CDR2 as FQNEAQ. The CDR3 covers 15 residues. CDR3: CASSFSGGVANEQFF.

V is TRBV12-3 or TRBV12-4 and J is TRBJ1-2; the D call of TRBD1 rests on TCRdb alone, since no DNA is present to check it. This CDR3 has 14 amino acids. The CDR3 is CASSADRGSTGYTF.

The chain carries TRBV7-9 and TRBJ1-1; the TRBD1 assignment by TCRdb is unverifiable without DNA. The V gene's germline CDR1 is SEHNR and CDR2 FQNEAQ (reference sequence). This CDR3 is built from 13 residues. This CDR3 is CASSSPGGTEAFF.

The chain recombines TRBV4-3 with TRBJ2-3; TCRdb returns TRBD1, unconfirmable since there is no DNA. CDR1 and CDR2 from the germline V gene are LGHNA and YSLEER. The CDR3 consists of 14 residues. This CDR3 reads CASSPTLGADTQYF.

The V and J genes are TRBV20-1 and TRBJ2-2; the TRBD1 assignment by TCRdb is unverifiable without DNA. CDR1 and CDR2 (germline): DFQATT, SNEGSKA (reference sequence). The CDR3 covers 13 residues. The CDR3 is CSARYRGSGELFF.